This entry features one T cell receptor (beta chain) sequence. What it recognizes is unknown. These data are taken from a study of response to subunit inactivated influenza vaccine. Study-level points and caveats: Authors suggested each seasonal flu vaccination may recruit only limited numbers of new T cells.

TCRdb reprocessed the RT-PCR reads via MiXCR and lists one record per CDR3 protein. The table includes hundreds of thousands of distinct CDR3 sequences, around 13% detected once. The receptor comes from a man aged 50 to 59 who received an inactivated influenza vaccine. The sample in question was PBMCs from blood, obtained around 14 days before vaccination.

In DNA form, the CDR3 reads TGCAGCGTTCGTGGGGTACGAACGGGGACTGAAGCTTTCTTT. Translated: CSVRGVRTGTEAFF. The rearrangement joins TRBV29-1 to TRBJ1-1; the D is unclear. With 5 bases removed from V and 5 bases from J, the gap between germline ends came to 18 bases. The germline V gene has CDR1 SQVTM and CDR2 ANQGSEA. This CDR3 is built from 14 residues.